The clone carrying this T cell receptor (beta chain) has a handful of counts. Its antigen is unidentified. Sequenced by immunoSEQ multiplex PCR; TCRdb stores in-frame clones only, minus some. The profile shows approximately 24,000 clones, roughly 76% of them singletons. These data originate in a study of vaccination effects on CD4 cells after COVID-19. Study findings and constraints: Late after vaccination, infection- and vaccine-induced clones showed marked clonal contraction.

With 3 bases removed from V and 5 bases from J, the gap between germline ends came to 10 bases. This CDR3 contains 13 residues. From germline, CDR1 is SGHTA and CDR2 FQGNSA. Antigen-specific CD4+ T cell clonotypes were called by their expansion after viral peptide-pool culture in ViraFEST. Cells that had been cultured for nine to eleven days were the source of isolated CD4+ T cells. Two-dose vaccination with either BNT162b2 or mRNA-1273 was given to the participants. Cultures had half their medium replaced with IL-2 medium on days 3 and 7. The input for sequencing was CD4+ T cells from PBMCs cultured with SARS-CoV-2 spike peptides, taken after COVID-19 vaccination. This TCR was sampled from a human donor who received a COVID-19 vaccine. Some clones in this sample may be carry-over from other donors' samples. The chain recombines TRBV7-2 with TRBJ1-2, with a tentative D call TRBD1 (5 bases). Here the CDR3 DNA reads TGTGCCAGCAGCTTGGGACCGACTTATGGCTACACCTTC. It yields the protein CASSLGPTYGYTF.